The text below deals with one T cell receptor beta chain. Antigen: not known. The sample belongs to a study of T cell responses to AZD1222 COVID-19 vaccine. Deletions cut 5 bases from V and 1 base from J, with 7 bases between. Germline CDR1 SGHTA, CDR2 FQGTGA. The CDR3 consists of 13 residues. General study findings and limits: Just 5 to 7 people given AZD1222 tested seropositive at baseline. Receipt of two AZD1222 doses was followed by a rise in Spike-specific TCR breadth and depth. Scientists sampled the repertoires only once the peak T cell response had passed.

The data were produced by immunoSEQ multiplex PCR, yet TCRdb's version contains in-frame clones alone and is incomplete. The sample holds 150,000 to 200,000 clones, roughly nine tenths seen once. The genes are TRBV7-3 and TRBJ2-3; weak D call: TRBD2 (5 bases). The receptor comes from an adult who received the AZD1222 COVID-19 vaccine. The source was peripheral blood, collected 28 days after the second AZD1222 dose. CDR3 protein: CASSPGGTDTQYF. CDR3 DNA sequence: TGTGCCAGCAGCCCCGGGGGCACAGATACGCAGTATTTT.